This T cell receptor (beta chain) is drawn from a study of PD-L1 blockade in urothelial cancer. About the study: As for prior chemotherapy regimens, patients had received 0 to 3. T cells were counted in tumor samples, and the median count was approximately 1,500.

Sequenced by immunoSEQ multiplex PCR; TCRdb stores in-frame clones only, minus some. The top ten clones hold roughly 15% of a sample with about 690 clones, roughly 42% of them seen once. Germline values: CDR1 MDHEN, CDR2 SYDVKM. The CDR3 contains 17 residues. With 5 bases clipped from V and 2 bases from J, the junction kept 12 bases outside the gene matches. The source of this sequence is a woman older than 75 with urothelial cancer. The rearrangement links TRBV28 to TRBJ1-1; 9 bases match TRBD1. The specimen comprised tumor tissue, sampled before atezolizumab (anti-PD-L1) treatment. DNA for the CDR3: TGTGCCAGCAGTCCCCAAGGACAGGGGAGGACTAACACTGAAGCTTTCTTT. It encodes CASSPQGQGRTNTEAFF.